This is a list of T cell receptor beta chains from one sample in a study of blood T cell repertoires in COVID-19. Profiling relied on immunoSEQ multiplex PCR, and the TCRdb table lists in-frame clones only, not all of them. Of 65,000 or so clones listed, 80% to 90% were seen once; the top ten hold 15%. The sample consisted of peripheral blood. The receptors originated from a man aged 80 or over with acute or convalescent COVID-19. Both conserved end residues are part of each CDR3. A D gene is named only where the DNA matches it firmly. Clone size is stated in some rows and not others, as once, few, many or a class when expanded.

clone_size	j_call	d_call	v_call	cdr3_aa	cdr3_nt
-	TRBJ2-7	TRBD1	TRBV5-4	CASSPSRQGAHEQYF	TGTGCCAGCAGTCCCAGTCGACAGGGGGCCCACGAGCAGTACTTC
-	TRBJ1-4	TRBD1	TRBV11-2	CASSPLTGGNEKLFF	TGTGCCAGCAGCCCTTTGACAGGGGGCAATGAAAAACTGTTTTTT
-	TRBJ1-1	-	TRBV11-3	CASSSRWTEAFF	TGTGCCAGCAGCTCTAGATGGACTGAAGCTTTCTTT
few	TRBJ1-2	-	TRBV3-1/TRBV3-2	CASSPGPGGYGYTF	TGTGCCAGCAGCCCGGGCCCCGGCGGGTATGGCTACACCTTC
-	TRBJ1-4	-	TRBV6-1	CASSEAPNRVVFEKLFF	TGTGCCAGCAGTGAAGCTCCCAACAGGGTAGTGTTTGAAAAACTGTTTTTT
-	TRBJ2-2	-	TRBV5-1	CASSLRGAQGTGELFF	TGCGCCAGCAGCTTGCGGGGGGCCCAGGGAACCGGGGAGCTGTTTTTT
-	TRBJ1-1	-	TRBV4-2	CASSQEGTMMNTEAFF	TGTGCCAGCAGCCAAGAGGGGACAATGATGAACACTGAAGCTTTCTTT
-	TRBJ1-5	TRBD1	TRBV6-5	CASSRDRVSNQPQHF	TGTGCCAGCAGTCGGGACAGAGTAAGCAATCAGCCCCAGCATTTT
-	TRBJ1-2	-	TRBV30	CAWSVLGGRGYTF	TGTGCCTGGAGTGTACTGGGGGGTCGTGGCTACACCTTC
-	TRBJ1-1	-	TRBV19	CASSREGEAFF	TGTGCCAGTAGTAGGGAGGGGGAAGCTTTCTTT
-	TRBJ2-7	TRBD1	TRBV11-2	CASSLSHGTGGQYEQYF	TGTGCCAGCAGCTTATCTCACGGGACAGGGGGACAATACGAGCAGTACTTC
-	TRBJ1-5	-	TRBV3-1/TRBV3-2	CASSQDSRGSNQPQHF	TGTGCCAGCAGCCAAGATTCACGAGGGAGCAATCAGCCCCAGCATTTT
-	TRBJ2-7	TRBD1	TRBV27	CASGRSGTGGSYEQYF	TGTGCCAGCGGTAGGTCCGGGACAGGGGGCTCCTACGAGCAGTACTTC
-	TRBJ2-1	TRBD2	TRBV5-1	CASSSHPSGASYNEQFF	TGCGCCAGCAGCTCGCACCCTAGCGGGGCCTCCTACAATGAGCAGTTCTTC
few	TRBJ1-1	-	TRBV3-1/TRBV3-2	CASSLRGNTEAFF	TGTGCCAGCAGCCTGCGGGGGAACACTGAAGCTTTCTTT
-	TRBJ2-7	-	TRBV4-2	CASSQVGGNYEQYF	TGTGCCAGCAGCCAAGTAGGAGGGAACTACGAGCAGTACTTC
few	TRBJ1-5	-	TRBV19	CASSTVTGGGQPQHF	TGTGCCAGTAGTACCGTGACTGGGGGCGGGCAGCCCCAGCATTTT
-	TRBJ1-4	-	TRBV27	CASRPGGNEKLFF	TGTGCCAGCAGGCCCGGGGGGAATGAAAAACTGTTTTTT
-	TRBJ2-7	TRBD2	TRBV19	CASSIGTGGYEQYF	TGTGCCAGTAGTATCGGGACGGGGGGATACGAGCAGTACTTC
few	TRBJ1-2	-	TRBV23-1	CASSQVYPGEDGYTF	TGCGCCAGCAGTCAAGTGTATCCTGGTGAGGATGGCTACACCTTC
-	TRBJ1-3	-	TRBV19	CASSPTGGDTIYF	TGTGCCAGTAGTCCCACGGGAGGAGACACCATATATTTT
-	TRBJ2-5	TRBD2	TRBV18	CASSPSAVAGLLETQYF	TGTGCCAGCTCACCGTCTGCAGTAGCGGGGCTTTTGGAGACCCAGTACTTC
once	TRBJ2-1	-	TRBV11-2	CASAPGWGEQFF	TGTGCCAGCGCCCCGGGGTGGGGTGAGCAGTTCTTC
few	TRBJ1-6	TRBD1	TRBV15	CATSGGHTGENSPLHF	TGTGCCACCAGCGGGGGGCACACAGGGGAGAATTCACCCCTCCACTTT
many	TRBJ1-5	-	TRBV7-9	CASSLLGADQPQHF	TGTGCCAGCAGCTTATTGGGAGCCGATCAGCCCCAGCATTTT
once	TRBJ1-5	-	TRBV2	CASSAGGGYQPQHF	TGTGCCAGCAGTGCGGGCGGAGGGTATCAGCCCCAGCATTTT
few	TRBJ1-6	-	TRBV4-1	CASRTTAGGYSPLHF	TGCGCCAGCCGAACCACGGCGGGGGGATATTCACCCCTCCACTTT
-	TRBJ2-3	TRBD2	TRBV7-9	CASVRALAGFPDTQYF	TGTGCCAGCGTCCGGGCACTAGCGGGTTTTCCAGATACGCAGTATTTT
-	TRBJ2-5	-	TRBV5-1	CASSVLQDRETQYF	TGCGCCAGCAGCGTACTACAGGACCGGGAGACCCAGTACTTC
-	TRBJ2-5	TRBD2	TRBV11-3	CASSRRGTSGGPRETQYF	TGTGCCAGCAGCCGTAGGGGAACTAGCGGGGGGCCGAGGGAGACCCAGTACTTC
once	TRBJ1-6	TRBD1	TRBV9	CASSRGQEGSPLHF	TGTGCCAGCAGCCGAGGACAGGAGGGTTCACCCCTCCACTTT
-	TRBJ1-5	-	TRBV7-2	CASNHPGAEGPQHF	TGTGCCAGCAACCACCCTGGAGCGGAGGGGCCCCAGCATTTT